Below, 24 T cell receptor beta chains from the same sample are listed, as sequenced in a study of T cells in Graves' hyperthyroidism and ophthalmopathy. It was RNA transcripts that yielded the amplified TCR beta CDR3 regions. With the HTBI primer set, the TCR CDR3 went through a first round of RT-PCR. Each CDR3 protein is one row after TCRdb ran MiXCR on the multiplex PCR reads. This sample has 400,000 to 600,000 distinct CDR3 sequences, with roughly 20% found just once. Material: blood. The receptor source for this set is a man younger than 30 with Graves' hyperthyroidism.

This clonotype was recorded many times. This sequence joins TRBV15 and TRBJ1-1; TRBD1 might be the D (5 bases). This CDR3 is built from 14 residues. Between the trimmed V and J ends, which lost 9 bases and 1 base, there was a span of 15 bases. The V gene's germline CDR1 is LNHNV and CDR2 YYDKDF (reference sequence). In DNA form, the CDR3 reads TGTGCCACGCTTCCGGGACCGAGGAACACTGAAGCTTTCTTT. This encodes CATLPGPRNTEAFF.

This sequence joins TRBV6-5 and TRBJ1-5; D possibly corresponds to TRBD1 (6 bases). V gave up 0 bases and J gave up 11 bases, with 20 bases separating them. Germline V CDR1 and CDR2: MNHEY, SVGAGI. This CDR3 region has 16 residues. The CDR3 spells CASSYSLAQGLKAQHF. CDR3 DNA sequence: TGTGCCAGCAGTTACTCGCTAGCACAGGGCCTAAAGGCCCAGCATTTT.

V usage is TRBV12-3 or TRBV12-4 and J usage is TRBJ2-7; TRBD1 matches 8 bases. The trim removed 5 bases at V and 6 bases at J, leaving 9 bases unmatched. This CDR3 contains 14 residues. The CDR3 region is CASSGQGTFGEQYF. In DNA, the CDR3 is TGTGCCAGCAGTGGACAGGGAACGTTTGGCGAGCAGTACTTC.

This clonotype was seen once. The junction departs from germline at one end; a sequencing error may be responsible. J is TRBJ1-1 and V is TRBV28; D gene unclear. This CDR3 has 12 residues. Germline V gene data show CDR1 as MDHEN and CDR2 as SYDVKM. Here the CDR3 reads CASRIGRAEDCF. The CDR3 coding sequence is TGTGCCAGCAGAATAGGGCGTGCTGAAGATTGCTTT.

This clonotype has only a few counts. The chain uses TRBV3-1 and TRBJ2-7; TRBD1 matches at 8 bases. The length of the CDR3 is 15 residues. V gave up 5 bases and J gave up 0 bases; unmatched junction bases: 6. CDR1 LGHDT and CDR2 YNNKEL come from the germline V gene (reference sequence). The CDR3 sequence: CASSEGQASSYEQYF. CDR3 nucleotide sequence: TGTGCCAGCAGCGAGGGACAGGCGAGCTCCTACGAGCAGTACTTC.

This clonotype occurred once. The rearrangement uses TRBV30 and TRBJ2-7; either TRBD1 or TRBD2 may supply D (5 bases each). The length of the CDR3 is 13 residues. CDR1 and CDR2 from the germline V gene are GTSNPN and SVGIG (reference sequence). V was pared by 3 bases and J by 7 bases, with 16 bases between. As DNA, the CDR3 is TGTGCCTGGAGCGGGGACCGAGACCGAGAGCAGTACTTC. Its protein is CAWSGDRDREQYF.

The gene calls are TRBV20-1 and TRBJ2-7; TRBD1 matches at 10 bases. The CDR3 covers 16 residues. The germline V gene encodes CDR1 DFQATT and CDR2 SNEGSKA (reference sequence). V was pared by 0 bases and J by 2 bases, with 7 bases of the junction left unmatched. The CDR3 DNA follows: TGCAGTGCTAGAGAGGGAGGGGACAGGGGAGCCTACGAGCAGTACTTC. This translates into CSAREGGDRGAYEQYF.

This clonotype was picked up many times. This chain joins TRBV12-3 or TRBV12-4 and TRBJ2-2; 8 nucleotides align to TRBD2. The CDR3 has 20 amino acids. The trim removed 2 bases at V and 7 bases at J, leaving 21 bases unmatched. The CDR3 region has the DNA TGTGCCAGCAGTTTAATCCGGAGGACTAGCAGGGTTCGAACCATCGGGGAGCTGTTTTTT. Amino acid sequence: CASSLIRRTSRVRTIGELFF.

Comments on this clonotype: A read error is possible here, since a much larger clone lies one base away. The missing conserved phenylalanine or tryptophan at the end of this CDR3 makes a read error likely. The rearrangement links TRBV20-1 to TRBJ2-5, with D hard to call. The germline CDR1 and CDR2 sequences are DFQATT and SNEGSKA (reference sequence). The V and J ends lost 3 bases and 4 bases respectively, with 3 bases between them. This CDR3 spans 10 amino acids. Here the CDR3 reads CSASIETQYS. The CDR3 DNA sequence: TGCAGTGCTAGTATAGAGACCCAGTACTCC.

The sample holds many counts of this clonotype. V and J are TRBV12-3 or TRBV12-4 and TRBJ1-1, with D tentatively TRBD1 (5 bases). This CDR3 spans 15 amino acids. Trimming removed 6 bases from V and 1 base from J, with 15 bases in between. In DNA form, the CDR3 reads TGTGCCAGCAGGCCCTCCTTTGGGGCGAACACTGAAGCTTTCTTT. Residues: CASRPSFGANTEAFF.

This clonotype has a count of ten or more. CDR3 in amino acids: CASSAGEGYEQYF. CDR3 DNA: TGTGCCAGCAGCGCCGGTGAAGGCTACGAGCAGTACTTC. This chain connects TRBV12-3 or TRBV12-4 to TRBJ2-7; unclear D gene. Trimming stripped 6 bases from V and 3 bases from J, with 12 bases between. The CDR3 has 13 residues.

This chain joins TRBV10-3 and TRBJ2-7; D may be TRBD2 (6 bases). Germline V gene lookup returns CDR1 ENHRY and CDR2 SYGVKD. This CDR3 is built from 11 residues. Between the trimmed V and J ends, which lost 11 bases and 5 bases, there was a span of 13 bases. The CDR3 nucleotides are TGTGCCTCCGGCGGGAACCACGAGCAGTACTTC. Translated: CASGGNHEQYF.

In this sample, this clonotype turned up many times. CDR3 bases: TGTGCCAGCAGCCGACAGACCAACTATGGCTACACCTTC. Its translation: CASSRQTNYGYTF. The gene calls are TRBV9 and TRBJ1-2; tentative D call: TRBD1 (5 bases). CDR1 SGDLS and CDR2 YYNGEE come from the germline V gene. The CDR3 length is 13 residues. Trimming removed 4 bases at V and 2 bases at J, with 9 bases between.

The CDR3 sequence is CASRGQGKGETQYF. For the CDR3, the DNA is TGTGCCAGCAGGGGACAGGGTAAGGGAGAGACCCAGTACTTC. V usage is TRBV27 and J usage is TRBJ2-5; 9 nucleotides line up with TRBD1. CDR1 is MNHEY and CDR2 is SMNVEV in the germline V gene (reference sequence). V shed 6 bases and J 4 bases; nucleotides not matched to a gene: 6. The CDR3 covers 14 residues.

V is TRBV12-3 or TRBV12-4 and J is TRBJ1-2; 8 bases map to TRBD1. With V trimmed by 6 bases and J by 4 bases, 10 bases remained unmatched. The CDR3 covers 15 residues. CDR3 nucleotide sequence: TGTGCCAGCAGCTCTGGGACAGGAACAAGCTATGGCTACACCTTC. Amino acid sequence: CASSSGTGTSYGYTF.

This clonotype was detected ten times or more. The chain combines TRBV7-2 with TRBJ1-2; D is uncertain. Trimming left V 2 bases short and J 1 base short, with 8 bases between. The CDR3 spans 14 residues. The germline CDR1 and CDR2 sequences are SGHTA and FQGNSA. The CDR3 sequence is CASSLMGVNYGYTF. The CDR3 coding sequence is TGTGCCAGCAGCTTAATGGGAGTTAACTATGGCTACACCTTC. Full variable domain (missing parts from reference TRBV7-2 and TRBJ1-2): GAGVSQSPSNKVTEKGKDVELRCDPISGHTALYWYRQSLGQGLEFLIYFQGNSAPDKSGLPSDRFSAERTGGSVSTLTIQRTQQEDSAVYLCASSLMGVNYGYTFGSGTRLTVV.

This clonotype appeared many times. The V and J genes are TRBV7-9 and TRBJ1-1; D is uncertain. The CDR3 runs 11 residues. Germline V CDR1 and CDR2: SEHNR, FQNEAQ (reference sequence). Trimming cost V 6 bases and J 8 bases, with 10 bases left between them. CDR3 coding DNA: TGTGCCAGCAGTCCAGCTGCAGAAGCTTTCTTT. It encodes CASSPAAEAFF.

In its sample, this clonotype was seen a few times. The CDR3: CASSSPPRDPGELFF. Here the CDR3 DNA reads TGTGCCAGTAGTTCCCCCCCCAGGGATCCCGGGGAGCTGTTTTTT. The chain joins TRBV19 to TRBJ2-2, with D perhaps TRBD1 (5 bases). This CDR3 is built from 15 residues. Germline loops: CDR1 LNHDA, CDR2 SQIVND (reference sequence). With 5 bases removed from V and 6 bases from J, the gap between germline ends came to 16 bases.

This clonotype was recorded many times. The genes are TRBV20-1 and TRBJ1-1, with TRBD1 as a possible D gene (5 bases). Germline CDR1 reads DFQATT; CDR2 reads SNEGSKA (reference sequence). The CDR3 has 13 residues. Trimming removed 3 bases at V and 10 bases at J, with 18 bases between. The CDR3 reads CSASFVSTGGAFF. CDR3 DNA sequence: TGCAGTGCTAGCTTTGTATCTACCGGGGGAGCTTTCTTT.

This clonotype was counted many times. This chain connects TRBV20-1 to TRBJ2-5; the D is unclear. Germline V lookup: CDR1 DFQATT, CDR2 SNEGSKA (reference sequence). Trimming left V 0 bases short and J 2 bases short, with 16 bases between. CDR3 length equals 16 residues. The CDR3 DNA sequence: TGCAGTGCTAGAGATCCCGGCGATCAAGTTCAAGAGACCCAGTACTTC. Translated: CSARDPGDQVQETQYF.

This clonotype was recorded at least ten times. J is TRBJ1-1 and V is TRBV2; 7 nucleotides agree with TRBD1. J was trimmed by 3 bases and V by 5 bases; bases with no gene match: 6. The CDR3 totals 14 residues. The germline CDR1 and CDR2 sequences are SNHLY and FYNNEI. CDR3 sequence reads: CASSYFTGDTEAFF. CDR3 nucleotides: TGTGCCAGCAGTTATTTTACAGGGGACACTGAAGCTTTCTTT. Filled out from reference TRBV2 and TRBJ1-1, the complete variable domain reads EPEVTQTPSHQVTQMGQEVILRCVPISNHLYFYWYRQILGQKVEFLVSFYNNEISEKSEIFDDQFSVERPDGSNFTLKIRSTKLEDSAMYFCASSYFTGDTEAFFGQGTRLTVV.

This clonotype was observed many times. The chain uses TRBV6-1 and TRBJ1-6; D is undetermined. The CDR3 spans 17 residues. Trimming removed 8 bases from V and 1 base from J, with 18 bases in between. Germline V CDR1 and CDR2: MNHNS, SASEGT. The DNA for the CDR3 is TGTGCCAGCGACGAGGCAGGACTGGGGTCCTATAATTCACCCCTCCACTTT. Amino acids: CASDEAGLGSYNSPLHF.

This clonotype appeared many times. The chain is built from TRBV6-2 or TRBV6-3 and TRBJ1-2; 9 nucleotides match TRBD1. Trimming removed 8 bases from V and 3 bases from J; junction bases left unmatched: 4. CDR1 is MNHEY, CDR2 SVGEGT, per germline. The CDR3 length is 13 residues. As DNA, the CDR3 is TGTGCCAGCGAAGACAGGGGGTACTATGGCTACACCTTC. Translation: CASEDRGYYGYTF.

Notes on this clonotype: A single base separates this from a much larger clone, so it may be a read error. This likely comes from a read error, as the CDR3 has no conserved phenylalanine or tryptophan at its end. This chain connects TRBV7-9 to TRBJ1-2; 8 bases fit TRBD1. V dropped 1 base and J dropped 3; count of bases not matched to a gene: 4. The CDR3 loop spans 15 amino acids. Germline V gene sequence: CDR1 SEHNR, CDR2 FQNEAQ (reference sequence). The CDR3 loop reads CASSLGAGGDYGYTY. The CDR3 DNA follows: TGTGCCAGCAGCTTAGGGGCAGGGGGCGACTATGGCTACACCTAC.